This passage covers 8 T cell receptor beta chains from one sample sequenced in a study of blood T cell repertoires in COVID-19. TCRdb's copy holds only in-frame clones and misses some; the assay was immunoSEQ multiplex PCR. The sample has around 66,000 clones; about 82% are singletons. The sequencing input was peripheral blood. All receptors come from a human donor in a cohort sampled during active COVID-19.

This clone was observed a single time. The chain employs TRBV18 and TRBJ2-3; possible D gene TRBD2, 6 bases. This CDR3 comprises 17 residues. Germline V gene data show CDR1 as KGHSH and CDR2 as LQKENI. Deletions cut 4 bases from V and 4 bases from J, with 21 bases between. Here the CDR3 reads CASSRGQSGRRADTQYF. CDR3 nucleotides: TGTGCCAGCTCACGCGGCCAGTCCGGGCGGAGGGCAGATACGCAGTATTTT.

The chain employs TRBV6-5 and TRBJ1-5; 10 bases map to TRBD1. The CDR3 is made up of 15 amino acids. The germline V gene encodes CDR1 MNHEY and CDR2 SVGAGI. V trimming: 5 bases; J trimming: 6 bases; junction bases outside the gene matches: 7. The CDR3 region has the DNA TGTGCCAGCAGTCCCGGACAGGGGGTAGGTCAGCCCCAGCATTTT. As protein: CASSPGQGVGQPQHF.

The CDR3 region has the DNA TGTGCCTGGAGTCCATGGACAGGCAGGGACATTCAGTACTTC. It yields the protein CAWSPWTGRDIQYF. The V and J genes are TRBV30 and TRBJ2-4; 7 bases fit TRBD1. The germline CDR1 and CDR2 sequences are GTSNPN and SVGIG (reference sequence). CDR3 size: 14 residues. V dropped 2 bases and J dropped 8; count of bases not matched to a gene: 9. Combining the CDR3 with reference TRBV30 and TRBJ2-4 gives the whole variable domain SQTIHQWPATLVQPVGSPLSLECTVEGTSNPNLYWYRQAAGRGLQLLFYSVGIGQISSEVPQNLSASRPQDRQFILSSKKLLLSDSGFYLCAWSPWTGRDIQYFGAGTRLSVL.

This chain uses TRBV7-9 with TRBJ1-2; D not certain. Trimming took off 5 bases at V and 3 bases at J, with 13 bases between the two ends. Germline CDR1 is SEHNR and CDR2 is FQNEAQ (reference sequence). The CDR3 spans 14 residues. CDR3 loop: CASSGTHGDYGYTF. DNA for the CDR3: TGTGCCAGCAGCGGTACCCACGGGGACTATGGCTACACCTTC.

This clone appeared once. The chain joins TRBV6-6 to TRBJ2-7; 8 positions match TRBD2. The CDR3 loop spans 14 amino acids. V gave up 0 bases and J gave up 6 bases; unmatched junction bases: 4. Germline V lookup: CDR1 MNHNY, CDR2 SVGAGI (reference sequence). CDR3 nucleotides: TGTGCCAGCAGTTACTCTGGCGGGAGGCTCGAGCAGTACTTC. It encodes CASSYSGGRLEQYF.

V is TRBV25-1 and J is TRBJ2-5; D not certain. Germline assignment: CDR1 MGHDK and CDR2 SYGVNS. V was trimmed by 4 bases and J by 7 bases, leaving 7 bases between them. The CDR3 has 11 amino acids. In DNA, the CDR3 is TGTGCCAGCAGTGGAGTATCGACCCAGTACTTC. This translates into CASSGVSTQYF. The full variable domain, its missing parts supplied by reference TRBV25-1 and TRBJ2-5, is EADIYQTPRYLVIGTGKKITLECSQTMGHDKMYWYQQDPGMELHLIHYSYGVNSTEKGDLSSESTVSRIRTEHFPLTLESARPSHTSQYLCASSGVSTQYFGPGTRLLVL.

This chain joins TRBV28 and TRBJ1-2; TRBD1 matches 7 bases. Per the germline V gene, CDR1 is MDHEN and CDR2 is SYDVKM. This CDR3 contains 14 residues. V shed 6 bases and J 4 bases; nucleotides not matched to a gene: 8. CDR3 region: CASRETGESYGYTF. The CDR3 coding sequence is TGTGCCAGCAGGGAAACAGGGGAGAGCTATGGCTACACCTTC.

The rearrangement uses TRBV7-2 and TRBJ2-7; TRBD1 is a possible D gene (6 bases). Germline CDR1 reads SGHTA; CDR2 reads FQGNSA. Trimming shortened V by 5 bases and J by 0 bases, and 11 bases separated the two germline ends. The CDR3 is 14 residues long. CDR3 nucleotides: TGTGCCAGCAGCCGCCGGGACAACTCCTACGAGCAGTACTTC. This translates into CASSRRDNSYEQYF.